This paragraph covers one T cell receptor beta chain sequence. The data belong to a study of T-cell memory formation after mild COVID-19. TCRdb ran MiXCR on the 5' RACE reads and lists one entry per CDR3 protein. The table has about 350,000 distinct CDR3 sequences, around 13% seen once. The germline V gene has CDR1 SQVTM and CDR2 ANQGSEA. V trimming: 3 bases; J trimming: 2 bases; junction bases outside the gene matches: 2. The CDR3 totals 13 residues. The sequence was collected from a man between 18 and 35 years old who had mild COVID-19 (a few samples of this study predate the infection). Cell type and time point are not known. J is TRBJ1-2 and V is TRBV29-1; 8 bases align to TRBD1. Material: PBMCs or a T cell subset sorted from them (not recorded which). The CDR3 here is CSVETGVNYGYTF. CDR3 bases: TGCAGCGTTGAGACAGGGGTGAACTATGGCTACACCTTC.